One sample yielded the 16 T cell receptor beta chains listed below, sequenced in a study of beta chain features in type 1 diabetes. Expressed TCRB transcripts were sequenced after all isolated RNA was converted to cDNA. Some clones are missing from TCRdb's copy, which holds only in-frame ones; the method was immunoSEQ multiplex PCR. The table shows more than 130,000 clones, with 6.9% occurring only once. The sequenced sample consisted of central memory CD4+ T cells from blood. These receptors all come from a young woman in good health.

In nucleotides, the CDR3 is TGCGCCAGCAGCCAAGATTCGGCAGGGCGCGAGCAGTACTTC. This gives the protein CASSQDSAGREQYF. The chain joins TRBV4-1 to TRBJ2-7, with D possibly matching TRBD1 (5 bases). Germline V gene sequence: CDR1 MGHRA, CDR2 YSYEKL. CDR3 length: 14 residues. V was cut by 0 bases and J by 6 bases, with 12 bases left in between.

This chain uses TRBV2 with TRBJ2-5; 12 nucleotides align to TRBD2. With V trimmed by 6 bases and J by 2 bases, 4 bases remained unmatched. The germline V gene encodes CDR1 SNHLY and CDR2 FYNNEI. The CDR3 contains 15 residues. The CDR3 region has the DNA TGTGCCAGCAGACAGACTAGCGGGGGACAAGAGACCCAGTACTTC. It specifies CASRQTSGGQETQYF.

The V call is TRBV7-3, the J call TRBJ2-1, with TRBD2 identical over 14 bases. The germline gives CDR1 SGHTA, CDR2 FQGTGA. J lost 9 bases, V lost 4 bases, and 8 bases had no gene match. The CDR3 totals 16 residues. The DNA for the CDR3 is TGTGCCAGCAGCTCAACCGGGACTAGCGGGAGTGGTGAGCAGTTCTTC. Encoded protein: CASSSTGTSGSGEQFF.

This sequence joins TRBV5-5 and TRBJ2-1; tentative D call: TRBD1 (6 bases). CDR3 length: 16 residues. V was cut by 7 bases and J by 6 bases, with 23 bases left in between. Germline lookup yields CDR1 SGHKS and CDR2 YYEKEE (reference sequence). The DNA for the CDR3 is TGTGCCAGCCGGGACACCGGGGTCCGCCTAGGCAATGAGCAGTTCTTC. Amino acid sequence: CASRDTGVRLGNEQFF.

This clone was counted between two and nine times. V gene TRBV7-2 combines with J gene TRBJ2-5; 13 bases map to TRBD2. The CDR3 sequence is 16 residues long. After removal of 1 base from V and 4 bases from J, the junction contained 3 bases not matched to a gene. Germline loops: CDR1 SGHTA, CDR2 FQGNSA. The CDR3 loop reads CASSLGLAGGRETQYF. CDR3 DNA: TGTGCCAGCAGCTTAGGACTAGCGGGAGGTCGAGAGACCCAGTACTTC.

This clone was counted ten times or more. V gene TRBV19 combines with J gene TRBJ2-6; 7 bases match TRBD1. V trimming: 4 bases; J trimming: 0 bases; junction bases outside the gene matches: 9. There are 18 residues in the CDR3. Germline values: CDR1 LNHDA, CDR2 SQIVND (reference sequence). Here the CDR3 reads CASSRWTGRGSGANVLTF. CDR3 in DNA: TGTGCCAGTAGTAGATGGACAGGCCGGGGCTCTGGGGCCAACGTCCTGACTTTC.

This clone came up a few times. The chain has TRBV18 and TRBJ1-2; maybe TRBD1 (6 bases). Germline-derived CDR1 and CDR2 are KGHSH and LQKENI. The ends were cut back, 1 base at V and 4 bases at J, with 13 bases in the middle. CDR3 length: 15 amino acids. The CDR3 DNA reads TGTGCCAGCTCACCACGGACAGACAAAACCTATGGCTACACCTTC. Amino acids: CASSPRTDKTYGYTF.

The gene calls are TRBV11-3 and TRBJ2-1, with 7 bases matching TRBD2. Trimming took 5 bases from V and 3 from J; bases not matched to a gene: 7. CDR3 length equals 15 residues. Germline-derived CDR1 and CDR2 are SGHNT and YENEEA. CDR3 in DNA: TGTGCCAGCAGCGCCGGGACTACGAACTACAATGAGCAGTTCTTC. Amino acids: CASSAGTTNYNEQFF.

The V gene is TRBV7-6, the J gene TRBJ2-1, with 7 bases identical to TRBD2. The length of the CDR3 is 15 residues. Germline values: CDR1 SGHVS, CDR2 FNYEAQ. Losses at the gene ends were 5 bases for V and 10 bases for J; bases not matched to a gene: 14. The chain's CDR3 is CASSISGSGLSEQFF. The DNA for the CDR3 is TGTGCCAGCAGCATCTCCGGTAGCGGGCTATCGGAGCAGTTCTTC.

This clone was seen more than once but under ten times. J is TRBJ2-1 and V is TRBV11-3, with D perhaps TRBD2 (6 bases). Trimming took off 3 bases at V and 5 bases at J, with 11 bases between the two ends. CDR1 and CDR2 from the germline V gene are SGHNT and YENEEA. This CDR3 spans 14 amino acids. The CDR3 spells CASSFGGPNNEQFF. The CDR3 nucleotides are TGTGCCAGCAGCTTCGGAGGGCCAAACAATGAGCAGTTCTTC.

The V gene is TRBV7-6, the J gene TRBJ2-3, with D perhaps TRBD1 (5 bases). CDR1 is SGHVS, CDR2 FNYEAQ, per germline. This CDR3 has 12 amino acids. The V end lost 8 bases, the J end lost 5 bases, and 11 bases lay between the germline ends. CDR3 bases: TGTGCCAGCGGGCAGGGCATAGATACGCAGTATTTT. This gives the protein CASGQGIDTQYF.

This clone was picked up a small number of times. The rearrangement joins TRBV28 to TRBJ2-3, with 12 bases matching TRBD2. CDR3 length: 16 residues. The junction had 10 bases not matched to a gene; V was cut back by 4 bases and J by 8 bases. Germline CDR1 and CDR2: MDHEN and SYDVKM. CDR3 in DNA: TGTGCCAGCAGTTCAAGCCCGACTAGCGGGAGTGGTACGCAGTATTTT. This encodes CASSSSPTSGSGTQYF.

This clone was recorded at least ten times. This chain uses TRBV29-1 with TRBJ2-7; 7 bases are a match to TRBD1. The CDR3 is 15 amino acids. Germline CDR1 SQVTM, CDR2 ANQGSEA. J lost 6 bases, V lost 6 bases, and 17 bases had no gene match. The CDR3 nucleotides are TGCAGCGTGGCTTTGGGACAGTCGCGGGTCTCCGAGCAGTACTTC. It yields the protein CSVALGQSRVSEQYF.

This rearrangement joins TRBV7-3 to TRBJ1-1, with TRBD1 matching 9 bases. V gave up 5 bases and J gave up 1 base; unmatched junction bases: 5. The CDR3 covers 15 residues. The V gene's germline CDR1 is SGHTA and CDR2 FQGTGA. CDR3 protein: CASSRSTGGNTEAFF. The CDR3 region has the DNA TGTGCCAGCAGCCGCTCGACAGGGGGGAACACTGAAGCTTTCTTT.

The chain carries TRBV18 and TRBJ2-3; no clear D. The CDR3 spans 16 residues. Germline V lookup: CDR1 KGHSH, CDR2 LQKENI. V shed 4 bases and J shed 0 bases, with 14 bases lying between them. In DNA form, the CDR3 reads TGTGCCAGCTCACAGTACGGCAGGCGAAGCACAGATACGCAGTATTTT. Protein sequence: CASSQYGRRSTDTQYF.

This clone was detected only a few times. This sample includes further DNA sequences coding for the same CDR3. The V call is TRBV28, the J call TRBJ1-5; D possibly corresponds to TRBD1 (5 bases). Per germline, CDR1 MDHEN and CDR2 SYDVKM. Trimming pared 2 bases from V and 0 bases from J, leaving 8 bases between. The CDR3 runs 15 residues. The CDR3 DNA sequence: TGTGCCAGCAGTTTAGGGGGGAATAGCAATCAGCCCCAGCATTTT. This codes for CASSLGGNSNQPQHF. Looking up the rest from reference TRBV28 and TRBJ1-5 gives the full variable domain: DVKVTQSSRYLVKRTGEKVFLECVQDMDHENMFWYRQDPGLGLRLIYFSYDVKMKEKGDIPEGYSVSREKKERFSLILESASTNQTSMYLCASSLGGNSNQPQHFGDGTRLSIL.